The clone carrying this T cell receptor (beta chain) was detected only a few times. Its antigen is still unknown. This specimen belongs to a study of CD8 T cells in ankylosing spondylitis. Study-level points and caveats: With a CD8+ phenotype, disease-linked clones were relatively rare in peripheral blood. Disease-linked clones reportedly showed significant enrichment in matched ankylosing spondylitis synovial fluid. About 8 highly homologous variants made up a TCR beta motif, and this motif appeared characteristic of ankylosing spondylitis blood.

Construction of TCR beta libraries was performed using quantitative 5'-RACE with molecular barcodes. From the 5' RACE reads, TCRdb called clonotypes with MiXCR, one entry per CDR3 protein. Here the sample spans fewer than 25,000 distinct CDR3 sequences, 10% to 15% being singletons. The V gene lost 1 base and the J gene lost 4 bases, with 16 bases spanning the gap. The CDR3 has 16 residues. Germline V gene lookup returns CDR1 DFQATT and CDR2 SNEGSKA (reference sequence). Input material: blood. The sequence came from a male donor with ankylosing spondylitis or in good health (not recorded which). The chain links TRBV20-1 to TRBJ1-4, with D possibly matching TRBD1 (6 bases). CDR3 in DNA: TGCAGTGCTAGAGCTCCTCCGACAGGCCTTAATGAAAAACTGTTTTTT. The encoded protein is CSARAPPTGLNEKLFF.